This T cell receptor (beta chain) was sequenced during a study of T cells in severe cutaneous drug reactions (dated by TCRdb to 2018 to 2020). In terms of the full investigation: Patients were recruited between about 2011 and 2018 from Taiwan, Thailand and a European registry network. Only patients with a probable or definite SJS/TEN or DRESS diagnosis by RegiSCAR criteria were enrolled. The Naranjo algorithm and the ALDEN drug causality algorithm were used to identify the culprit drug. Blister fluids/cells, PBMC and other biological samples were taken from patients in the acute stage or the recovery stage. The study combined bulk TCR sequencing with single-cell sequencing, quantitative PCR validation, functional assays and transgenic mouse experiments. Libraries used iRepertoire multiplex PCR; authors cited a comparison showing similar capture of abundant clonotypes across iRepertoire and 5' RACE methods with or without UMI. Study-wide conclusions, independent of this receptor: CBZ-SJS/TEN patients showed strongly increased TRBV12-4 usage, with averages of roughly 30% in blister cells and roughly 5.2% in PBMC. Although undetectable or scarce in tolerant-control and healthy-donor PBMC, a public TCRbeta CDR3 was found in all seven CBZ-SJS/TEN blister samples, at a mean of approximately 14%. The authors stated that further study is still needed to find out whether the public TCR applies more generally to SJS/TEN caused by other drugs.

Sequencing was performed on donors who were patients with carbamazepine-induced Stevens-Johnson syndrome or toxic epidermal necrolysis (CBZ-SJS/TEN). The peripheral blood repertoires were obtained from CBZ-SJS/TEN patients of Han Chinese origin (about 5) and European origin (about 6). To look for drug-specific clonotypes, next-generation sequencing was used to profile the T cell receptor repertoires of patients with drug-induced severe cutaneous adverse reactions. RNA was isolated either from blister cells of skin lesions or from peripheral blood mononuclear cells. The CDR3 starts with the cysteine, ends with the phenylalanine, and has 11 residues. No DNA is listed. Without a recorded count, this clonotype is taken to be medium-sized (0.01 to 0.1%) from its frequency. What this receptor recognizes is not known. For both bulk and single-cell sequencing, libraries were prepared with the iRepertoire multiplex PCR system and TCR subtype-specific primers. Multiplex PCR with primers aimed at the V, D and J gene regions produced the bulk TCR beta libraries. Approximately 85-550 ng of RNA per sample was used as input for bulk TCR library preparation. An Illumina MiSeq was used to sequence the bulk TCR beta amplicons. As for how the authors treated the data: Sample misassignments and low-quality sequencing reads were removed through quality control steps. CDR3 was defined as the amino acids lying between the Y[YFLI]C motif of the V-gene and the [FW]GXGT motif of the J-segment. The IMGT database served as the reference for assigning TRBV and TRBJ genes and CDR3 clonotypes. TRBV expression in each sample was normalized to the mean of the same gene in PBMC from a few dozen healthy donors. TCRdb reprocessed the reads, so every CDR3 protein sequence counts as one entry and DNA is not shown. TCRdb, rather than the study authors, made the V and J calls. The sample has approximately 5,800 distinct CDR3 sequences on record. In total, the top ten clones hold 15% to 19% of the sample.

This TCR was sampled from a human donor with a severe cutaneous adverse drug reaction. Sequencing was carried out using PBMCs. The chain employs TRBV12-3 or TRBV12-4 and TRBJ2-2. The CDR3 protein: CASSPAGELFF.